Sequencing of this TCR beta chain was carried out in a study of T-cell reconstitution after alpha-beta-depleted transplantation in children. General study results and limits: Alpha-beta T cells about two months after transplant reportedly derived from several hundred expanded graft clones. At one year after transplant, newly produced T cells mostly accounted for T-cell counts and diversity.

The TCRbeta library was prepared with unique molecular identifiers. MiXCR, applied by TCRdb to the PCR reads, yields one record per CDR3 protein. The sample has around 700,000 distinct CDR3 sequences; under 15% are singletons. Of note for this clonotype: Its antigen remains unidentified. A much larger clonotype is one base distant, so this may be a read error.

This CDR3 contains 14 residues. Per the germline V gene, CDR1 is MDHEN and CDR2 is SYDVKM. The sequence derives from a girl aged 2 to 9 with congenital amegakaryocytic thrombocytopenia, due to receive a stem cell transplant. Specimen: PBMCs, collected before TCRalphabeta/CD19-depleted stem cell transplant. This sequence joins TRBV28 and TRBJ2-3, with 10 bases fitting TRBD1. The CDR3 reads CAGRTGGWIDTQYF. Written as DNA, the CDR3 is TGTGCCGGCAGGACAGGGGGTTGGATAGATACGCAGTATTTT.